This T cell receptor (beta chain) was obtained from a study of regulatory T cells in long-lasting Graves disease (dated by TCRdb to 2020 to 2022). In terms of the full investigation: Persistent Graves' disease meant more than 5 years of antithyroid drug treatment with TSH receptor autoantibodies that stayed positive. This study used TCR sequencing and RNA sequencing of peripheral blood to compare persistent Graves' disease patients against newly diagnosed Graves' disease patients. The study was conducted in China and was registered as a clinical trial. A total of roughly 33 samples were covered by TCR sequencing, comprising some 13 persistent and about 20 newly diagnosed Graves' disease patients. Antithyroid drugs had been taken for about 10.3 years on average by persistent Graves' disease patients in the clinical cohort.

This clonotype was detected many times. Its recognized antigen is unknown. No qualities accompany the bases; no much larger clone lies one base away. For this chain, trimming is 5 bases at the V end and 4 bases at the J end, and the number of junction bases without a gene match is 12. The CDR1 and CDR2 encoded by the germline V gene are MNHNS and SASEGT. The CDR3 runs 16 amino acids, cysteine and phenylalanine included. Only the CDR3 portion is preserved as DNA: 48 bases, with reading frame beginning at the first base. Library generation was performed with multiplex PCR. Sequencing was carried out with an Illumina HiSeq 4000. To build TCR beta libraries, CDR3 regions were amplified by Arm-PCR using iRepertoire HTBI primers. Before sequencing, the PCR products went through gel purification. Concerning the study's data processing: Across samples, fewer than 70 TRBV and 14 TRBJ segments were identified and used for gene usage analysis of CDR3 amino acid clonotypes. Filtered high-quality paired reads were merged into contigs using COPE and FqMerger. BLAST was used to align contigs to the IMGT TRBV, TRBD and TRBJ reference genes, and CDR3 was defined following IMGT. Any clonotype with a frequency above 0.1% was counted as a highly expanded clone. Repertoire diversity was measured by Shannon entropy, and V-J evenness by the Gini coefficient. A clonotype was considered public if more than one individual shared it. The public reads were reprocessed in TCRdb via fastp at Q25 and MiXCR, keeping in-frame beta chains. CDR3 protein duplicates are merged, each entry listing the most common genes and DNA. These V and J calls originate from TCRdb's pipeline instead of the authors' own analysis. In all, the sample holds nearly 350,000 distinct CDR3 sequences, and around a fifth of those were seen once. Clones ranked in the top ten supply 29% of the sample.

The research as a whole found: The study examined only peripheral blood because the primary lesion, thyroid tissue, could not be accessed. A larger number of public clonotypes was shared among persistent patients (more than 2,500) than among newly diagnosed patients (over 850). Persistent Graves' disease patients showed lower TCR Shannon entropy and fewer highly expanded clones than newly diagnosed patients, suggesting clonal expansion. Only the TCR beta chain was sequenced and analyzed. The authors acknowledged the small sample size as a limitation that may reduce accuracy. Preferential use of TRBV28, TRBJ1-2 and TRBJ2-5 was observed in persistent disease, whereas TRBV20-1 and TRBJ2-1 were favored in newly diagnosed disease.

What this sample's time point label stands for: persistent/refractory GD, antithyroid drugs over 5 years with positive TRAb. For both TCR sequencing and RNA sequencing, RNA was extracted from PBMCs using TRIzol. Graves' disease was diagnosed according to American Thyroid Association guidelines. Patients for the study were recruited at an endocrinology department in Xi'an, China. Each patient gave approximately 10 milliliters of peripheral blood, collected in an EDTA anticoagulant tube. Ficoll Paque Plus density gradient separation was used to isolate PBMCs, and no additional T cell sorting was done. RNA quality was checked with an Agilent 2100 Bioanalyzer and agarose gel, and concentration with a NanoDrop 2000.

This TCR came from a female donor with Graves disease. Recombination joined TRBV6-1 with TRBJ2-7; 9 of the junction bases match TRBD1. The sample here was peripheral blood mononuclear cells (PBMCs), taken when the disease was refractory, from a patient treated with antithyroid drugs. The CDR3 protein: CASSPPAGQGFYEQYF. In nucleotides, the sequence is TGTGCCAGCAGTCCACCCGCGGGACAGGGTTTTTACGAGCAGTACTTC.